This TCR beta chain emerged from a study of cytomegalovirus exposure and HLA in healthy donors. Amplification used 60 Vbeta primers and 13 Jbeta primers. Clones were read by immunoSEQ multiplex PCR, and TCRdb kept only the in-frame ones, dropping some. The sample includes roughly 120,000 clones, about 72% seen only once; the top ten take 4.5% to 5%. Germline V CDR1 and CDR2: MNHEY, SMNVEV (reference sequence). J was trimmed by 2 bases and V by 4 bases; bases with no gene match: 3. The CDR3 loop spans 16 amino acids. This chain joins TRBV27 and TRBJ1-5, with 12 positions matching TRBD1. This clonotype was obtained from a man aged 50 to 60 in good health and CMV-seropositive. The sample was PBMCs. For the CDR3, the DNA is TGTGCCAGCAGTTCCGGGACAGGGGGCCGCAATCAGCCCCAGCATTTT. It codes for CASSSGTGGRNQPQHF.